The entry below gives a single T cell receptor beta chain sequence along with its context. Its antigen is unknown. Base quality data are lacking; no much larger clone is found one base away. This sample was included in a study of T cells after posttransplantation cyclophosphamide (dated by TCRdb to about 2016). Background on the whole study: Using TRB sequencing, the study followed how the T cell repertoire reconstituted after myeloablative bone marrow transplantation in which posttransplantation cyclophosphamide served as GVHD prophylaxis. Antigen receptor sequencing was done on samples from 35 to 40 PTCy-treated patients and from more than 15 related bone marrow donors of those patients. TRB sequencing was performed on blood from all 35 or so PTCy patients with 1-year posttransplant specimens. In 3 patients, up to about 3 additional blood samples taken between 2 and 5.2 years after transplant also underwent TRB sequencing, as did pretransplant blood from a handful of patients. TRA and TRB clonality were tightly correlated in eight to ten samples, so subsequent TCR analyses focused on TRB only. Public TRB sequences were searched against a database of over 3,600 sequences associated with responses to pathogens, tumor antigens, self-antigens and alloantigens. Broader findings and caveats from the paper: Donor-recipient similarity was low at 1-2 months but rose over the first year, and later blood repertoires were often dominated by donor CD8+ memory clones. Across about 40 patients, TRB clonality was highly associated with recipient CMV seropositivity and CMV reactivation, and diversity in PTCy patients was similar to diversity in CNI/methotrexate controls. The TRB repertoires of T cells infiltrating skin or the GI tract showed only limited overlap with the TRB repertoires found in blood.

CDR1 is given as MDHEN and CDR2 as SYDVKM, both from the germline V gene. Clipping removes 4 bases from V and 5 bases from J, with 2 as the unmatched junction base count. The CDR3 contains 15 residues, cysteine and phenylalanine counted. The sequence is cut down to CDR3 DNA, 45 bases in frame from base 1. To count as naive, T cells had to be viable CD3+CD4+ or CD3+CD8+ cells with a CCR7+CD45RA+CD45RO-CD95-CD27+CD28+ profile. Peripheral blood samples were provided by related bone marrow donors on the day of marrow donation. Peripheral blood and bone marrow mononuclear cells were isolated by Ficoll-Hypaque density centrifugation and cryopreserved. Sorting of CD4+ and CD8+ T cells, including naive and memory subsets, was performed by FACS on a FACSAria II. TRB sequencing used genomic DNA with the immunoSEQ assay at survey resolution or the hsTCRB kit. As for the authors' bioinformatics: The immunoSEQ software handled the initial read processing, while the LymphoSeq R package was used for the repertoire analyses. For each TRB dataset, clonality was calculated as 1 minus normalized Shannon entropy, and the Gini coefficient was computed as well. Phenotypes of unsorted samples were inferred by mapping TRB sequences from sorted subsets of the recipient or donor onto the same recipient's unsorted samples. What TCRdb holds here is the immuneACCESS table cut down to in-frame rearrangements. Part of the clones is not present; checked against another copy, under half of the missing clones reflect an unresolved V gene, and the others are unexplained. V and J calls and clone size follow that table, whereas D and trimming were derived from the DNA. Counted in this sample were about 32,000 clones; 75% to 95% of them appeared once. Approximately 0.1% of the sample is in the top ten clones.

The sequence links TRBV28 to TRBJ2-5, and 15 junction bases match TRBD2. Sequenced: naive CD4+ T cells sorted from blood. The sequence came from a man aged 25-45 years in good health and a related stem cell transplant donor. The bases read TGTGCCAGCAGTTCCGGACTAGCGGGGGGGGAGACCCAGTACTTC. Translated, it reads CASSSGLAGGETQYF.